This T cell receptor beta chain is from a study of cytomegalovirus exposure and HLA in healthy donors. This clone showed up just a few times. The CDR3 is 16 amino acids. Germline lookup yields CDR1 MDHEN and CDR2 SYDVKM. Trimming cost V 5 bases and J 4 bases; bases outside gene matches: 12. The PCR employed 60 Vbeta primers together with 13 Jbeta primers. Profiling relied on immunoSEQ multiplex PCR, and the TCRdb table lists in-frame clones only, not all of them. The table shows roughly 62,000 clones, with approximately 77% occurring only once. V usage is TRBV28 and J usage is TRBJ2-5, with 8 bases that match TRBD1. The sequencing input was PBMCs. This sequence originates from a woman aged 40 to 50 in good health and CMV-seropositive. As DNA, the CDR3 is TGTGCCAGCAGTCCAAGGCCCAGGGGGCGCGTAGAGACCCAGTACTTC. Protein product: CASSPRPRGRVETQYF. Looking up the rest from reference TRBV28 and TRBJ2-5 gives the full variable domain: DVKVTQSSRYLVKRTGEKVFLECVQDMDHENMFWYRQDPGLGLRLIYFSYDVKMKEKGDIPEGYSVSREKKERFSLILESASTNQTSMYLCASSPRPRGRVETQYFGPGTRLLVL.